This T cell receptor (beta chain) emerged from a study of T cell changes during pregnancy in multiple sclerosis. Produced via immunoSEQ multiplex PCR; TCRdb's table is partial and in-frame only. The sample lists tens of thousands of clones, over 75% occurring once. This clone was recorded once. This CDR3 region has 14 residues. Germline V CDR1 and CDR2: SEHNR, FQNEAQ (reference sequence). V shed 3 bases and J 4 bases; nucleotides not matched to a gene: 5. The sample here was peripheral blood, taken in the first trimester of pregnancy. V is TRBV7-9 and J is TRBJ2-7; TRBD2 matches at 8 bases. The sequence came from a female donor in good health, enrolled as a control in a pregnancy study. This CDR3 reads CASSLGLVSYEQYF. The CDR3 DNA reads TGTGCCAGCAGCTTGGGACTAGTATCTTACGAGCAGTACTTC.